The 31 T cell receptor beta chains below were found in one sample sequenced in a study of PD-L1 blockade in urothelial cancer. TCRdb's table, derived via immunoSEQ multiplex PCR, lists solely in-frame clones and lacks some. Here the sample spans more than 85,000 clones, about 91% being singletons. The specimen comprised PBMCs, sampled around atezolizumab (anti-PD-L1) treatment. These receptors all come from a woman of 80 years or more with urothelial cancer.

The rearrangement links TRBV19 to TRBJ1-3; 7 bases line up with TRBD1. The CDR3 totals 18 residues. Per germline, CDR1 LNHDA and CDR2 SQIVND (reference sequence). Losses at the gene ends were 5 bases for V and 0 bases for J; bases not matched to a gene: 13. DNA for the CDR3: TGTGCCAGTAGTTCGGGACAGACGCAAATTATCTCTGGAAACACCATATATTTT. This sequence encodes CASSSGQTQIISGNTIYF. The entire variable domain, with the rest obtained from reference TRBV19 and TRBJ1-3, is as follows: DGGITQSPKYLFRKEGQNVTLSCEQNLNHDAMYWYRQDPGQGLRLIYYSQIVNDFQKGDIAEGYSVSREKKESFPLTVTSAQKNPTAFYLCASSSGQTQIISGNTIYFGEGSWLTVV.

The chain employs TRBV27 and TRBJ2-5; TRBD1 might be the D (5 bases). V was shortened by 3 bases and J by 4 bases, with 21 bases between the two germline ends. This CDR3 is 17 amino acids long. The germline gives CDR1 MNHEY, CDR2 SMNVEV (reference sequence). CDR3 amino acids: CASSFGRGNVWPETQYF. The CDR3 DNA reads TGTGCCAGCAGTTTTGGTAGGGGAAATGTCTGGCCAGAGACCCAGTACTTC.

The chain has TRBV27 and TRBJ1-3; D is undetermined. The CDR3 totals 15 residues. V dropped 3 bases and J dropped 0 bases, with 9 bases sitting between them. Germline CDR1 is MNHEY and CDR2 is SMNVEV (reference sequence). The chain's CDR3 is CASSFQARSGNTIYF. CDR3 DNA: TGTGCCAGCAGTTTTCAGGCCCGCTCTGGAAACACCATATATTTT.

This rearrangement joins TRBV5-4 to TRBJ2-1; possibly TRBD2 for D (5 bases). Germline CDR1 reads SGHNT; CDR2 reads YYREEE (reference sequence). CDR3 length equals 17 residues. Trimming cost V 1 base and J 0 bases, with 14 bases left between them. CDR3 sequence reads: CASSLPPPGYSYNEQFF. The CDR3 DNA follows: TGTGCCAGCAGCTTGCCCCCCCCGGGGTACTCCTACAATGAGCAGTTCTTC.

The chain employs TRBV5-1 and TRBJ1-5; perhaps TRBD1 as D (6 bases). Trimming left V 0 bases short and J 6 bases short, with 13 bases between. This CDR3 is 15 amino acids long. The germline V gene encodes CDR1 SGHRS and CDR2 YFSETQ. For the CDR3, the DNA is TGCGCCAGCAGCTTGGCCCCAGGGGCGGTTCAGCCCCAGCATTTT. Translated, it gives CASSLAPGAVQPQHF.

This rearrangement joins TRBV7-9 to TRBJ2-1; TRBD1 aligns across 8 bases. Germline V lookup: CDR1 SEHNR, CDR2 FQNEAQ (reference sequence). The V segment lost 5 bases and the J segment 11 bases; nucleotides outside the gene matches: 14. The CDR3 runs to 15 residues. CDR3 sequence reads: CASSQSIGQGEKQFF. CDR3 DNA sequence: TGTGCCAGCAGCCAATCTATAGGACAGGGAGAGAAGCAGTTCTTC.

The rearrangement joins TRBV5-1 to TRBJ2-1; TRBD2 matches 10 bases. Per the germline V gene, CDR1 is SGHRS and CDR2 is YFSETQ. This CDR3 is built from 16 residues. The junction had 13 bases not matched to a gene; V was cut back by 4 bases and J by 9 bases. CDR3: CASSVGLAVRASEQFF. CDR3 bases: TGCGCCAGCAGCGTTGGACTAGCGGTGCGAGCGAGTGAGCAGTTCTTC.

The V and J genes are TRBV29-1 and TRBJ2-3; the match to TRBD2 covers 8 bases. From germline, CDR1 is SQVTM and CDR2 ANQGSEA. The CDR3 is made up of 13 amino acids. The DNA for the CDR3 is TGCACGGCGGGGGGAGGTAGCACAGATACGCAGTATTTT. This translates into CTAGGGSTDTQYF.

V is TRBV28 and J is TRBJ2-4; 8 nucleotides line up with TRBD2. With 10 bases clipped from V and 0 bases from J, the junction kept 8 bases outside the gene matches. Germline V gene data show CDR1 as MDHEN and CDR2 as SYDVKM. The CDR3 spans 15 residues. CDR3 sequence: CATRGGGPAKNIQYF. Written as DNA, the CDR3 is TGTGCCACCCGGGGGGGAGGCCCAGCCAAAAACATTCAGTACTTC.

The chain is built from TRBV7-3 and TRBJ2-1, with 13 positions matching TRBD2. Germline V CDR1 and CDR2: SGHTA, FQGTGA. The junction had 4 bases not matched to a gene; V was cut back by 5 bases and J by 6 bases. The CDR3 runs 15 residues. The CDR3 region is CASSTGLAGVNEQFF. As DNA, the CDR3 is TGTGCCAGCAGCACCGGACTAGCGGGAGTCAATGAGCAGTTCTTC.

The chain uses TRBV27 and TRBJ1-5; unclear D gene. Trimming pared 2 bases from V and 2 bases from J, leaving 10 bases between. The CDR3 totals 15 residues. Looked up from germline, CDR1 is MNHEY and CDR2 is SMNVEV (reference sequence). The CDR3 DNA reads as TGTGCCAGCAGTTTAAGTCCGGGTCGCAATCAGCCCCAGCATTTT. This codes for CASSLSPGRNQPQHF.

The table lists this clone with a count of one. This chain links TRBV7-9 with TRBJ2-1; no clear D gene. The CDR3 runs 15 residues. Germline loops: CDR1 SEHNR, CDR2 FQNEAQ (reference sequence). V was trimmed by 5 bases and J by 6 bases, leaving 17 bases between them. The CDR3 region has the DNA TGTGCCAGCAGCCCCCGCGCCACAGTGATCAATGAGCAGTTCTTC. Amino acids: CASSPRATVINEQFF.

This rearrangement joins TRBV6-6 to TRBJ1-1, with TRBD1 identical over 8 bases. Germline-derived CDR1 and CDR2 are MNHNY and SVGAGI (reference sequence). With V trimmed by 8 bases and J by 1 base, 9 bases remained unmatched. CDR3 length: 15 amino acids. The CDR3 region is CASATGQGKNTEAFF. CDR3 bases: TGTGCCAGCGCGACAGGACAGGGAAAGAACACTGAAGCTTTCTTT.

The chain links TRBV10-3 to TRBJ2-2; D not certain. The length of the CDR3 is 15 residues. The V end was cut by 0 bases, the J end by 2 bases, with 7 bases between. Per germline, CDR1 ENHRY and CDR2 SYGVKD. The CDR3 nucleotides are TGTGCCATCAGTGAGTCGAGAGGAAACACCGGGGAGCTGTTTTTT. This codes for CAISESRGNTGELFF.

V is TRBV18 and J is TRBJ1-2; 8 bases align to TRBD1. Germline lookup yields CDR1 KGHSH and CDR2 LQKENI. Trimming cost V 2 bases and J 4 bases; bases outside gene matches: 3. The CDR3 totals 14 residues. Here the CDR3 reads CASSPGTGPYGYTF. As DNA, the CDR3 is TGTGCCAGCTCACCAGGGACAGGCCCCTATGGCTACACCTTC.

This clone was counted once. The rearrangement joins TRBV10-3 to TRBJ1-4; D gene uncertain. This CDR3 is 14 amino acids long. Germline CDR1 reads ENHRY; CDR2 reads SYGVKD. Trimming left V 8 bases short and J 0 bases short, with 10 bases between. Here the CDR3 DNA reads TGTGCCATCGCGGGAGAAGCAACTAATGAAAAACTGTTTTTT. Its protein is CAIAGEATNEKLFF.

This clone has only a few counts. This sequence joins TRBV6-1 and TRBJ1-5; D is perhaps TRBD1 (5 bases). The V gene's germline CDR1 is MNHNS and CDR2 SASEGT. The V end was cut by 7 bases, the J end by 5 bases, with 18 bases between. The CDR3 runs to 15 residues. The CDR3 DNA reads as TGTGCCAGCACTCCCCTTGGGGGGAATTATCAGCCCCAGCATTTT. It is translated as CASTPLGGNYQPQHF.

On this clone: At one boundary the junction diverges from the germline segment, which might be a read error. The chain has TRBV5-1 and TRBJ2-3; 9 positions agree with TRBD2. Germline loops: CDR1 SGHRS, CDR2 YFSETQ. This CDR3 region has 14 residues. The CDR3 DNA reads TGCGCCAGCCGCAGTAGCGGGAGCATAGATACGCAGTATTTT. Translated, it gives CASRSSGSIDTQYF.

This chain links TRBV6-5 with TRBJ1-5; the match to TRBD1 covers 7 bases. This CDR3 has 14 residues. Germline trimming cut 5 bases from V and 3 bases from J; bases unmatched to any gene: 4. Germline V gives CDR1 MNHEY, CDR2 SVGAGI. CDR3 protein: CASSGGQVNQPQHF. The CDR3 DNA is TGTGCCAGCAGTGGCGGACAGGTCAATCAGCCCCAGCATTTT.

This chain connects TRBV9 to TRBJ2-7; D is ambiguous. Trimming removed 0 bases from V and 7 bases from J, with 17 bases in between. The germline CDR1 and CDR2 sequences are SGDLS and YYNGEE. There are 15 residues in the CDR3. CDR3 nucleotides: TGTGCCAGCAGCGTAGGGCCATCCACCCCTTTGGAGCAGTACTTC. It codes for CASSVGPSTPLEQYF.

The genes are TRBV29-1 and TRBJ2-7; TRBD2 matches at 7 bases. Germline V gene sequence: CDR1 SQVTM, CDR2 ANQGSEA. The CDR3 is made up of 11 amino acids. Trimming removed 7 bases from V and 4 bases from J; junction bases left unmatched: 4. The CDR3 loop is CSGGGIYEQYF. CDR3 DNA sequence: TGCAGCGGGGGGGGGATTTACGAGCAGTACTTC.

J is TRBJ2-3 and V is TRBV15, with D possibly being TRBD2 (6 bases). V lost 0 bases and J lost 3, with 7 bases in between. Germline assignment: CDR1 LNHNV and CDR2 YYDKDF (reference sequence). The CDR3 has 14 amino acids. CDR3 region: CATSRDRETDTQYF. CDR3 sequence (DNA): TGTGCCACCAGCAGAGATCGGGAGACAGATACGCAGTATTTT.

The genes are TRBV4-1 and TRBJ2-7; TRBD2 might be the D (5 bases). V was shortened by 1 base and J by 5 bases, with 6 bases between the two germline ends. Germline V gives CDR1 MGHRA, CDR2 YSYEKL. The CDR3 contains 12 residues. CDR3: CASSQGLNEQYF. The CDR3, as DNA: TGCGCCAGCAGCCAAGGACTAAACGAGCAGTACTTC.

The chain is built from TRBV5-1 and TRBJ2-1; D is possibly TRBD1 (5 bases). V lost 0 bases to trimming and J lost 8 bases, with 15 bases between them. CDR3 length equals 15 residues. CDR1 and CDR2 (germline): SGHRS, YFSETQ. CDR3 sequence (DNA): TGCGCCAGCAGCTTGGAGGACATAAGTCTGGATGAGCAGTTCTTC. Amino acid sequence: CASSLEDISLDEQFF.

V and J are TRBV6-1 and TRBJ2-7; 8 nucleotides line up with TRBD2. The CDR3 is 14 amino acids. The V and J ends lost 9 bases and 2 bases, in that order; junction bases with no gene match: 9. In germline, CDR1 is MNHNS, CDR2 SASEGT. CDR3 amino acids: CASQAREVPYEQYF. The CDR3 region has the DNA TGTGCCAGTCAGGCGCGGGAGGTCCCCTACGAGCAGTACTTC.

This chain joins TRBV6-5 and TRBJ1-3, with D perhaps matching TRBD1 (6 bases). CDR1 is MNHEY, CDR2 SVGAGI, per germline. Trimming left V 2 bases short and J 2 bases short, with 7 bases between. This CDR3 region has 14 residues. The CDR3 sequence is CASSYAGAGNTIYF. Here the CDR3 DNA reads TGTGCCAGCAGTTACGCAGGGGCTGGAAACACCATATATTTT.

The chain employs TRBV5-8 and TRBJ1-4; D may be TRBD1 (5 bases). Trimming took 5 bases from V and 8 from J, leaving 16 bases between them. Per germline, CDR1 SGHTS and CDR2 YDEGEE. The CDR3 runs 14 residues. CDR3 sequence (DNA): TGTGCCAGCAGTCCCAGGGTAGCGGGGGAAAAACTGTTTTTT. Translated, it gives CASSPRVAGEKLFF. The complete variable domain, with remaining parts taken from reference TRBV5-8 and TRBJ1-4, reads EAGVTQSPTHLIKTRGQQATLRCSPISGHTSVYWYQQALGLGLQFLLWYDEGEERNRGNFPPRFSGRQFPNYSSELNVNALELEDSALYLCASSPRVAGEKLFFGSGTQLSVL.

This chain joins TRBV6-6 and TRBJ2-2; D is unresolved. CDR1 and CDR2 (germline): MNHNY, SVGAGI (reference sequence). V was pared by 7 bases and J by 0 bases, with 12 bases between. The CDR3 runs to 15 residues. In DNA form, the CDR3 reads TGTGCCAGCATGCCCCAGCGTCCGAACACCGGGGAGCTGTTTTTT. Translated: CASMPQRPNTGELFF.

CDR3 protein: CATRQGGGNQPQHF. DNA of the CDR3: TGTGCCACCCGCCAAGGGGGGGGCAATCAGCCCCAGCATTTT. This rearrangement joins TRBV19 to TRBJ1-5; D perhaps matches TRBD1 (6 bases). Looked up from germline, CDR1 is LNHDA and CDR2 is SQIVND (reference sequence). The ends were cut back, 10 bases at V and 2 bases at J, with 15 bases in the middle. This CDR3 has 14 residues.

The chain joins TRBV11-3 to TRBJ2-3; the match to TRBD2 covers 10 bases. The CDR3 length is 15 residues. CDR1 is SGHNT and CDR2 is YENEEA in the germline V gene. J gave up 4 bases and V 3 bases, and 4 bases lay outside the gene matches. CDR3 region: CASSFLTSGSDTQYF. The CDR3 DNA is TGTGCCAGCAGCTTCCTGACTAGCGGGTCAGATACGCAGTATTTT.

The gene calls are TRBV6-1 and TRBJ2-7; 7 positions agree with TRBD1. CDR1 and CDR2 from the germline V gene are MNHNS and SASEGT. The J segment lost 6 bases and the V segment lost 6 bases, leaving 8 bases of the junction unmatched. The length of the CDR3 is 13 residues. CDR3 in amino acids: CASSRDSTSEQYF. CDR3 nucleotides: TGTGCCAGCAGCCGGGACAGTACGTCCGAGCAGTACTTC.